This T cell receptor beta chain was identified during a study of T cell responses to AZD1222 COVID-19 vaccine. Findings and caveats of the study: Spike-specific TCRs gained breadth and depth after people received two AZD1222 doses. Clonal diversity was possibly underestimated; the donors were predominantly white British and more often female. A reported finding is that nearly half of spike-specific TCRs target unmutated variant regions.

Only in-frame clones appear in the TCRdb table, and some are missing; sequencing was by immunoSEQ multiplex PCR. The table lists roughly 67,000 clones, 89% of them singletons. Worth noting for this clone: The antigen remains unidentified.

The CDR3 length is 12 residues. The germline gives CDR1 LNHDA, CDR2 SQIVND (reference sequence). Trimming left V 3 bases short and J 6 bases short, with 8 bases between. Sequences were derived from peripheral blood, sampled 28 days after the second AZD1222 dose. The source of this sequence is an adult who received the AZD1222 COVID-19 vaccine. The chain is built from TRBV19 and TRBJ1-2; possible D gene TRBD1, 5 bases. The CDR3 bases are TGTGCCAGTAGTATGCCCAGGGATGGCTACACCTTC. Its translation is CASSMPRDGYTF.